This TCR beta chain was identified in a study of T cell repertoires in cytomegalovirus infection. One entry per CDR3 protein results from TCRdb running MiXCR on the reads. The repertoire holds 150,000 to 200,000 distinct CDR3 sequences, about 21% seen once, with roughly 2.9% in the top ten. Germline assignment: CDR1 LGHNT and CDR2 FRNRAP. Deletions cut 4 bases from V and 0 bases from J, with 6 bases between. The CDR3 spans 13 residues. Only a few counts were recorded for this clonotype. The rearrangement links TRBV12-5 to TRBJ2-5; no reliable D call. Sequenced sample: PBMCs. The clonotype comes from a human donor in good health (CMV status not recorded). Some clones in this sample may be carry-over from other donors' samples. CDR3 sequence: CASGWSNQETQYF. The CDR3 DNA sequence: TGTGCTAGTGGTTGGTCGAACCAAGAGACCCAGTACTTC.